The 3 T cell receptor beta chains in this list originate from one sample, sequenced in a study of CD8+ T cells in alopecia areata. Sequencing relied on a cDNA template that was reverse transcribed from extracted RNA. Only in-frame clones appear in the TCRdb table, and some are missing; sequencing was by immunoSEQ multiplex PCR. The repertoire consists of fewer than 150,000 clones, with around three fifths occurring once and the leading ten covering about 4.9%. Here the sequenced sample was CD4+ T cells sorted from blood, taken at week 0. The receptors originated from a human donor with alopecia areata.

This chain links TRBV20-1 with TRBJ1-6; TRBD1 matches 8 bases. The CDR3 is 11 amino acids. The ends lost 7 bases at V and 8 bases at J; junction bases unmatched: 1. CDR1 is DFQATT, CDR2 SNEGSKA, per germline (reference sequence). This CDR3 reads CSVQGDSPLHF. The CDR3 nucleotides are TGCAGTGTACAGGGGGATTCACCCCTCCACTTT.

In this sample, this clone turned up a few times. The chain joins TRBV20-1 to TRBJ2-7; D uncertain. There are 11 residues in the CDR3. Germline V gene sequence: CDR1 DFQATT, CDR2 SNEGSKA (reference sequence). Between the trimmed V and J ends, which lost 3 bases and 9 bases, there was a span of 12 bases. The CDR3 loop is CSASLATRQYF. Written as DNA, the CDR3 is TGCAGTGCTAGTCTCGCGACGCGGCAGTACTTC.

Written as DNA, the CDR3 is TGCAGTGCACCATCGGGGGGGGAGCTGTTTTTT. Its translation is CSAPSGGELFF. The rearrangement uses TRBV20-1 and TRBJ2-2, with a tentative D call TRBD2 (5 bases). Germline CDR1 is DFQATT and CDR2 is SNEGSKA (reference sequence). There are 11 residues in the CDR3. V lost 6 bases and J lost 8, with 10 bases in between.